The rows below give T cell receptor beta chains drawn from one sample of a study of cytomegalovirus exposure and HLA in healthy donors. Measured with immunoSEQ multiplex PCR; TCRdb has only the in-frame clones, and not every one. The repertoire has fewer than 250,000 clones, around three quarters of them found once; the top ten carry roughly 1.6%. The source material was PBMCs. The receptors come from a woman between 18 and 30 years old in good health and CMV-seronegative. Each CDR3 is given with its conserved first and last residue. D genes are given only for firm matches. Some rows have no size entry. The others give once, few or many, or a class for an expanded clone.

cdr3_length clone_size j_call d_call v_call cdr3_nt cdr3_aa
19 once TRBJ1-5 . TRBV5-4 TGTGCCAGCAGGCCGACGGGGATAAAGCGACAGGTTAGCAATCAGCCCCAGCATTTT CASRPTGIKRQVSNQPQHF
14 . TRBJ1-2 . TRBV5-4 TGTGCCAGCAGCTTGCGTACCGGTGCGAAAGGCTACACCTTC CASSLRTGAKGYTF
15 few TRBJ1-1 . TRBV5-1 TGCGCCAGCAGCTTGGGCGACGGGGGATCCACTGAAGCTTTCTTT CASSLGDGGSTEAFF
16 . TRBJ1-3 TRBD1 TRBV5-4 TGTGCCAGCAGCCTGTACAGGGGGAGCTCTGGAAACACCATATATTTT CASSLYRGSSGNTIYF
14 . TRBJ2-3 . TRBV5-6 TGTGCCAGCAGCTTTCGTCCAGGAACAGATACGCAGTATTTT CASSFRPGTDTQYF
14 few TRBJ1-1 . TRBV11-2 TGTGCCAGCAGCTTAGGCGTCGAGAACACTGAAGCTTTCTTT CASSLGVENTEAFF
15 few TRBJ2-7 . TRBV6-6 TGTGCCAGCAGTTGGTTGGCGGTGAGCTCCTACGAGCAGTACTTC CASSWLAVSSYEQYF
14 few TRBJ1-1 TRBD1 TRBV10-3 TGTGCCATCAGGAGTGGACAGGGGTACACTGAAGCTTTCTTT CAIRSGQGYTEAFF
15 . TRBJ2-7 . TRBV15 TGTGCCACCAGCAGAACTCGAGACAGGCCCTACGAGCAGTACTTC CATSRTRDRPYEQYF
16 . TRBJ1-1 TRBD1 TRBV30 TGTGCCTGGAACAGGGGGCTTCGAAAGAGTTTGACTGAAGCTTTCTTT CAWNRGLRKSLTEAFF
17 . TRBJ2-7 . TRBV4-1 TGCGCCAGCAGCCATATTGGTATAGGCGGCACAACCAACGAGCAGTACTTC CASSHIGIGGTTNEQYF
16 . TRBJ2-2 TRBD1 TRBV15 TGTGCCACCAGCCCACAGGGGTCAGCGAACACCGGGGAGCTGTTTTTT CATSPQGSANTGELFF
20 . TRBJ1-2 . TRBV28 TGTGCCAGCAGTTCCCCTAGACAGGTGGTACGATCTTGGCGGACCTATGGCTACACCTTC CASSSPRQVVRSWRTYGYTF
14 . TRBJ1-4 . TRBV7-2 TGTGCCAGCAGCGCTACATTTTACGGGGAAAAACTGTTTTTT CASSATFYGEKLFF
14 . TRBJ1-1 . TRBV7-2 TGTGCCAGCAGCTTAGGCGGTTTTAACACTGAAGCTTTCTTT CASSLGGFNTEAFF
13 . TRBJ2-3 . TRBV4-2 TGTGCCAGCAGCCAGGTGGGACAAGATACGCAGTATTTT CASSQVGQDTQYF
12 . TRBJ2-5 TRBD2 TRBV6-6 TGTGCCAGCATTCAGGGAGGGGAGACCCAGTACTTC CASIQGGETQYF
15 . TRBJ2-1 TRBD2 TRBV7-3 TGTGCCAGCAGCTTACTAGCGGGGGCCTACAATGAGCAGTTCTTC CASSLLAGAYNEQFF
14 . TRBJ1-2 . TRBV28 TGTGCCAGCAGTTTGGGCAGGGCCAGATATGGCTACACCTTC CASSLGRARYGYTF
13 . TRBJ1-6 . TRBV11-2 TGTGCCAGCAGCTTTGGGAGGGAATCACCCCTCCACTTT CASSFGRESPLHF
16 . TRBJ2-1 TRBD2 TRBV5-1 TGCGCCAGCACCTATAGCGGGAGTTTGTCCTACAATGAGCAGTTCTTC CASTYSGSLSYNEQFF
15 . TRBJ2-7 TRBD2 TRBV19 TGTGCCAGTAACTCCGCGACTAGCGGGAGTTACGAGCAGTACTTC CASNSATSGSYEQYF
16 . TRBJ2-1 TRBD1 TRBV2 TGTGCCAGCAGTATCCTGGACAGGTCCACAGGGAATGAGCAGTTCTTC CASSILDRSTGNEQFF
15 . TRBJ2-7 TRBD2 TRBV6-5 TGTGCCAGCACGGCTAGCGGGAGCAAAACCTACGAGCAGTACTTC CASTASGSKTYEQYF
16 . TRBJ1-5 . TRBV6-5 TGTGCCAGCAGTTCCGATGACAGCGATAGCAATCAGCCCCAGCATTTT CASSSDDSDSNQPQHF
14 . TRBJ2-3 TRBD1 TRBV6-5 TGTGCCAGCATCGGACAGGGCGCGAAAGATACGCAGTATTTT CASIGQGAKDTQYF
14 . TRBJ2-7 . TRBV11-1 TGTGCCAGCAAAAAGTGGCTAGAATCCTACGAGCAGTACTTC CASKKWLESYEQYF
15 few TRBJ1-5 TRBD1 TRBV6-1 TGTGCCAGCAGTGGGATGACAGGGCTAGATCAGCCCCAGCATTTT CASSGMTGLDQPQHF
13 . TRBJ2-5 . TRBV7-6 TGTGCCAGCAGCAAGAGGAGTAAAGAGACCCAGTACTTC CASSKRSKETQYF
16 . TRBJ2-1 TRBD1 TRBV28 TGTGCCAGCAAGGACAGGGAGGATTATATACGGAATGAGCAGTTCTTC CASKDREDYIRNEQFF